The present entry profiles one T cell receptor (beta chain) with its context. The sample comes from a study of blood T cell repertoires in COVID-19. A Seattle source enrolled patients during active infection and followed them longitudinally. TCRdb keeps only in-frame clones here, not all; method: immunoSEQ multiplex PCR. The sample consists of approximately 260,000 clones, 90% of them appearing once. Trimming took 5 bases from V and 5 from J, leaving 10 bases between them. Germline assignment: CDR1 WNHNN and CDR2 SYGVQD (reference sequence). The length of the CDR3 is 13 residues. The clonotype comes from a woman aged 55 to 70 with COVID-19, enrolled during active disease. Sequences were obtained from peripheral blood. The chain joins TRBV10-1 to TRBJ2-1; the D is unclear. CDR3 loop: CASSRSEDNEQFF. The DNA for the CDR3 is TGCGCCAGCAGTAGGAGCGAAGACAATGAGCAGTTCTTC.